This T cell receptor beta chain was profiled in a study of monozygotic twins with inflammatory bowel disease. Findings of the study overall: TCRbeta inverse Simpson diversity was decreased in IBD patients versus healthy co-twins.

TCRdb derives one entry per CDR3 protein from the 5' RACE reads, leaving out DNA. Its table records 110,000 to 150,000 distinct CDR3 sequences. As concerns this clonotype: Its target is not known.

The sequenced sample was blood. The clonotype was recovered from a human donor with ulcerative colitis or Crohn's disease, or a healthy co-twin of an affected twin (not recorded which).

This CDR3 reads CSVFSGMGPSYNEQFF. The chain links TRBV20-1 to TRBJ2-1; TCRdb designates TRBD2, a call that cannot be tested without DNA. Germline CDR1 DFQATT, CDR2 SNEGSKA (reference sequence). The CDR3 extends over 16 amino acids.